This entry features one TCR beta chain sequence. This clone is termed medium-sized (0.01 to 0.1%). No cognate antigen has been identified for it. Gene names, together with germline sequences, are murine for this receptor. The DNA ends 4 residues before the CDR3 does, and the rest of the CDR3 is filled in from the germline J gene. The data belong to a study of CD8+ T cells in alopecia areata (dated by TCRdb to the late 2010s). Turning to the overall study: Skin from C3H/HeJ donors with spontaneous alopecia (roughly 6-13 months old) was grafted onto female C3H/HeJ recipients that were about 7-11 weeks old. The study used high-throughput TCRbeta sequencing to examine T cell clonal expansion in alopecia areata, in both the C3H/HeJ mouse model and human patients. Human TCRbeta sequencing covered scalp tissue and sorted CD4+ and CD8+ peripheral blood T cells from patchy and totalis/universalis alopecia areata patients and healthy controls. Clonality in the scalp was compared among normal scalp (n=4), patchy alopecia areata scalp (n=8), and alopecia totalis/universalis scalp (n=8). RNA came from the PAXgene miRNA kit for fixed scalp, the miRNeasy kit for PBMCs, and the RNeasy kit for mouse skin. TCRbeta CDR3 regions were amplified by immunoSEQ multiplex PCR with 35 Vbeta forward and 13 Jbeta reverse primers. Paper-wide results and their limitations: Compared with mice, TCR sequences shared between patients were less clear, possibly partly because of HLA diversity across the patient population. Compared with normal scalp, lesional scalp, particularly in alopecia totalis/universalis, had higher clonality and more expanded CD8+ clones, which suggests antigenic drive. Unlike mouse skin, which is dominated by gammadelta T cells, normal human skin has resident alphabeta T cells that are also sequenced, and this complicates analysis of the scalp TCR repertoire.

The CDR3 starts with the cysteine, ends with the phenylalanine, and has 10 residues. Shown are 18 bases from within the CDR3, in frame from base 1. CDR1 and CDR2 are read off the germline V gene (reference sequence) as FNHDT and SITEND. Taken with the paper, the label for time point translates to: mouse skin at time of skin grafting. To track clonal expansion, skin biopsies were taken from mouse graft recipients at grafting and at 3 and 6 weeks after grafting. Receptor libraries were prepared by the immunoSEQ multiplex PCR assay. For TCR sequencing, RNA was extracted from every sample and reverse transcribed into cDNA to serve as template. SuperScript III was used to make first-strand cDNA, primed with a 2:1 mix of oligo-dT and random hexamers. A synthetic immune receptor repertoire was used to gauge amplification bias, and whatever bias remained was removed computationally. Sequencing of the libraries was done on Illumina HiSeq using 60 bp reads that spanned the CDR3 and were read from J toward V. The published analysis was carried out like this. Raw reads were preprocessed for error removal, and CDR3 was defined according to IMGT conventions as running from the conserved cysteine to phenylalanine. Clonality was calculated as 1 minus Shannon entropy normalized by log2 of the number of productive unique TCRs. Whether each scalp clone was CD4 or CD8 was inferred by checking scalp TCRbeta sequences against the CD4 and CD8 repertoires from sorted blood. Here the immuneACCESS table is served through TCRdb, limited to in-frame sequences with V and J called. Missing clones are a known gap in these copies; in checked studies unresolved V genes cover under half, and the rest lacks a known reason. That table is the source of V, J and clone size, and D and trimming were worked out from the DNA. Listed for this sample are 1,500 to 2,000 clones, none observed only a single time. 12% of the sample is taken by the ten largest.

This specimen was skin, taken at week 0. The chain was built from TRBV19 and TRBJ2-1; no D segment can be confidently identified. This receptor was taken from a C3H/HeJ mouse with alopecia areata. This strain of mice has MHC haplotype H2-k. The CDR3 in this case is CASIWAEQFF. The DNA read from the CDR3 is TGTGCCAGCATTTGGGCT.